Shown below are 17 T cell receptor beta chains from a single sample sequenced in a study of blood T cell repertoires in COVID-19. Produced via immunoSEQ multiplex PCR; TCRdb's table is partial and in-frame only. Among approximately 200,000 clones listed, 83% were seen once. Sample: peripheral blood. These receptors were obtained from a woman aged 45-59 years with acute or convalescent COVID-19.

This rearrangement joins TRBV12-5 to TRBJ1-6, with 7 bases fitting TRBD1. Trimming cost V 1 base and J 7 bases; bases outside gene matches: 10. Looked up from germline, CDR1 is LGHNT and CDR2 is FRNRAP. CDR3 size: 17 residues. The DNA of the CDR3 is TGTGCTAGTGGTTTGGGTCTCCGGGACAGAGGGAATTCACCCCTCCACTTT. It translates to CASGLGLRDRGNSPLHF. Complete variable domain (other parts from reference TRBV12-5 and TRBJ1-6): DARVTQTPRHKVTEMGQEVTMRCQPILGHNTVFWYRQTMMQGLELLAYFRNRAPLDDSGMPKDRFSAEMPDATLATLKIQPSEPRDSAVYFCASGLGLRDRGNSPLHFGNGTRLTVT.

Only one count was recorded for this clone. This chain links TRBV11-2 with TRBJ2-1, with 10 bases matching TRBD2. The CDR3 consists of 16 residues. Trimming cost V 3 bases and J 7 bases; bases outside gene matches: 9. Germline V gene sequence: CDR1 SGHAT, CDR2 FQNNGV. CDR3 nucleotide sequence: TGTGCCAGCAGCTTGCTCGGACTAGCGGAGGGGAATGAGCAGTTCTTC. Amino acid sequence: CASSLLGLAEGNEQFF.

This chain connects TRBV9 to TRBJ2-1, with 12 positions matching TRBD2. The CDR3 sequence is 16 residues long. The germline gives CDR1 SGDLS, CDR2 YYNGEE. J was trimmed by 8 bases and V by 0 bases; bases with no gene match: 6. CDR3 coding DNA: TGTGCCAGCAGCGTAGGGGCTAGCGGGGGGGATGATGAGCAGTTCTTC. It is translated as CASSVGASGGDDEQFF.

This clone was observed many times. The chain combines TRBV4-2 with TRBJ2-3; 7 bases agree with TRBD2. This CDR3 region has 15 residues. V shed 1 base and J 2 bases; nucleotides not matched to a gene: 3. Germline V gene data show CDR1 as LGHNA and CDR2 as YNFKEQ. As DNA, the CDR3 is TGTGCCAGCAGCCAAGCGGGGGGACCCACAGATACGCAGTATTTT. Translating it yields CASSQAGGPTDTQYF.

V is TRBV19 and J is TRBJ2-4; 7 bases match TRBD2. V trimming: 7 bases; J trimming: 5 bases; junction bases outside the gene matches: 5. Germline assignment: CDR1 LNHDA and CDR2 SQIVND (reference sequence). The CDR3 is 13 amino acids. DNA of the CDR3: TGTGCCAGTATATCTAGCGGAGAAAACATTCAGTACTTC. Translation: CASISSGENIQYF.

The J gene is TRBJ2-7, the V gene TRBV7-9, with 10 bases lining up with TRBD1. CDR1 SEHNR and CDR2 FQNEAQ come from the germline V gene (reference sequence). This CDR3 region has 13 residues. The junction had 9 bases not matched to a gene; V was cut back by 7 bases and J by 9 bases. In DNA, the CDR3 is TGTGCCAGCACTCCGGACAGGGGGGTTGGGCAGTACTTC. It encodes CASTPDRGVGQYF.

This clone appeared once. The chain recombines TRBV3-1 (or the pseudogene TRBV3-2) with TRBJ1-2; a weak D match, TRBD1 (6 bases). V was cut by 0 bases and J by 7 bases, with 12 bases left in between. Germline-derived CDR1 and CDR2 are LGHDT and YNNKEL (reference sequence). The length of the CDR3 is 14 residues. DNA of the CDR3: TGTGCCAGCAGCCAAGAAGGGGGGGAATCTGGCTACACCTTC. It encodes CASSQEGGESGYTF.

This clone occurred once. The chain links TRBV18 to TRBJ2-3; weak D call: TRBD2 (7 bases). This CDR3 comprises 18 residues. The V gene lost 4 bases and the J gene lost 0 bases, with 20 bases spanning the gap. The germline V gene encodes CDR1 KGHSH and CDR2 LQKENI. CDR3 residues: CASSLSPAAGASTDTQYF. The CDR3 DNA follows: TGTGCCAGCTCACTCTCCCCCGCGGCGGGGGCTAGCACAGATACGCAGTATTTT. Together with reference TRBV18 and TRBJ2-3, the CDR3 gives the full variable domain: NAGVMQNPRHLVRRRGQEARLRCSPMKGHSHVYWYRQLPEEGLKFMVYLQKENIIDESGMPKERFSAEFPKEGPSILRIQQVVRGDSAAYFCASSLSPAAGASTDTQYFGPGTRLTVL.

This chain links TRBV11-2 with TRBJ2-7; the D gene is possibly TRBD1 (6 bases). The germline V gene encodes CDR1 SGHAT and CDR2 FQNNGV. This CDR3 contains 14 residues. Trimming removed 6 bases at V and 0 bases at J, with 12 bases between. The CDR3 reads CASSFDRSSYEQYF. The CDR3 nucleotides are TGTGCCAGCAGTTTTGACAGGAGCTCCTACGAGCAGTACTTC.

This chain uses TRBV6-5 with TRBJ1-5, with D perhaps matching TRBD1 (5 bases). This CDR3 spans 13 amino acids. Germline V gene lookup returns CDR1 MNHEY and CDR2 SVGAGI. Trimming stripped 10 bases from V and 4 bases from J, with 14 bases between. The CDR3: CATYPTENQPQHF. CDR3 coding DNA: TGTGCCACCTACCCGACAGAGAATCAGCCCCAGCATTTT.

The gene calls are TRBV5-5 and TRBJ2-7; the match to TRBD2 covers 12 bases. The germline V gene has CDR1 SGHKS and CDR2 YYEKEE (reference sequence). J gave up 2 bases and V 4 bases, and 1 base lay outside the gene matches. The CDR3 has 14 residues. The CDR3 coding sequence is TGTGCCAGCAGCCGGACTAGCGGGGCCTACGAGCAGTACTTC. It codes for CASSRTSGAYEQYF.

In nucleotides, the CDR3 is TGTGCCAGCAGCTTAGGGCAGGGGTTCAACTATGGCTACACCTTC. This codes for CASSLGQGFNYGYTF. The rearrangement links TRBV7-2 to TRBJ1-2, with a possible D match to TRBD1 (6 bases). Germline CDR1 SGHTA, CDR2 FQGNSA. The CDR3 sequence is 15 residues long. Trimming cost V 1 base and J 2 bases, with 11 bases left between them.

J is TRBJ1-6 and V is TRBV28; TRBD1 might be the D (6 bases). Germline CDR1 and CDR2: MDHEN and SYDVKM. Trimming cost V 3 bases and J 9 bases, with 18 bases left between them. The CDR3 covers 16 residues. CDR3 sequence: CASSFGGAGNISPLHF. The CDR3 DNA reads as TGTGCCAGCAGTTTTGGGGGCGCGGGTAATATTTCACCCCTCCACTTT.

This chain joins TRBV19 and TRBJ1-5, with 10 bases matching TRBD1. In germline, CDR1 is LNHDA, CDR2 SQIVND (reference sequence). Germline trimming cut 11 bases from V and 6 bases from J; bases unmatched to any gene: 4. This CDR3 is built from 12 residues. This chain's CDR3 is CAVGQGFQPQHF. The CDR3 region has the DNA TGTGCCGTGGGACAGGGGTTTCAGCCCCAGCATTTT.

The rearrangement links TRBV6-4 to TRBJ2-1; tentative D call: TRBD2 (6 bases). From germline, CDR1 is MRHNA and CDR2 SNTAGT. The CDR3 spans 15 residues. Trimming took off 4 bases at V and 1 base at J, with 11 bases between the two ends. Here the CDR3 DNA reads TGTGCCAGCAGTGCCGAACTAGCTTCCTACAATGAGCAGTTCTTC. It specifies CASSAELASYNEQFF.

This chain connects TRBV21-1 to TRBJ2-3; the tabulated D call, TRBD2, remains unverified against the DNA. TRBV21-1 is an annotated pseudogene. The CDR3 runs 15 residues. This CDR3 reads CAILFGRIFPDTQYF. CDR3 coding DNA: TGTGCCATCCTTTTCGGGAGGATATTCCCAGATACGCAGTATTTT.

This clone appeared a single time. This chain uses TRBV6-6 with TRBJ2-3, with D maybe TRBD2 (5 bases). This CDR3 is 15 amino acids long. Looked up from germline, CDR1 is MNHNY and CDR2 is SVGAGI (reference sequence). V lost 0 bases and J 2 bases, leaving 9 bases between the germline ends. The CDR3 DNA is TGTGCCAGCAGTTACTCGACCGGGAACACAGATACGCAGTATTTT. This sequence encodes CASSYSTGNTDTQYF.